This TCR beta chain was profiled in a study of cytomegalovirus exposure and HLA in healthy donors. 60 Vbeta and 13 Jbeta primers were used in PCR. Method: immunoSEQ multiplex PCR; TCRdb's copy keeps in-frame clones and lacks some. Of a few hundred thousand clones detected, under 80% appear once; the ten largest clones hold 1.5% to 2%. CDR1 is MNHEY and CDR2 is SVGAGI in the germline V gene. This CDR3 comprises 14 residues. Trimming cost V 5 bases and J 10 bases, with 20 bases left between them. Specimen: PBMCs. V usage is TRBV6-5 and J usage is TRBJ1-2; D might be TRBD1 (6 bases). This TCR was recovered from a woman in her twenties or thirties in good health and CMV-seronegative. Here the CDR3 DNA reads TGTGCCAGCAGTCCACATGAACAGGGATTGTTCTACACCTTC. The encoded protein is CASSPHEQGLFYTF.